This T cell receptor beta chain comes out of a study of blood T cell repertoires in COVID-19. Study as a whole: The United States, Italy and Spain supplied acute and convalescent COVID-19 samples. T cells, B-cell-depleted T cells, or PBMCs provided the cDNA or gDNA that served as material.

Libraries were prepared by immunoSEQ multiplex PCR; TCRdb keeps only in-frame clonotypes and omits some of them. This sample yields about 61,000 clones, of which about 78% are seen a single time; roughly 22% belongs to the top ten. Material for sequencing was peripheral blood. The source of this sequence is a man older than 75 with active or convalescent COVID-19.

DNA for the CDR3: TGTGCCAGCAGTGCTCTCAGGGCTAATTCACCCCTCCACTTT. It yields the protein CASSALRANSPLHF. V gene TRBV2 combines with J gene TRBJ1-6, with D tentatively TRBD1 (5 bases). V lost 4 bases to trimming and J lost 6 bases, with 10 bases between them. The CDR3 runs 14 residues. Germline CDR1 is SNHLY and CDR2 is FYNNEI.